This TCR beta chain came from a study of HIV-infected patients and healthy controls. From germline, CDR1 is ENHRY and CDR2 SYGVKD. The CDR3 has 14 amino acids. The V gene lost 7 bases and the J gene lost 0 bases, with 7 bases spanning the gap. The repertoire came from unfractionated whole blood and reflected all unsorted peripheral T cells. The RNA source was a roughly 2.4 ml peripheral blood draw. Around 530 ng RNA was reverse transcribed with alpha and beta constant-region primers. Alpha and beta chain libraries were made separately by chain-specific third strand synthesis with multiplexing indices. MiXCR, applied by TCRdb to the 5' RACE reads, yields one record per CDR3 protein. The repertoire consists of around 26,000 distinct CDR3 sequences, with 7.5% to 10% occurring once and the leading ten covering 3% to 4.5%. This clonotype occurred many times.

The V call is TRBV10-3, the J call TRBJ1-6; D gene uncertain. Sequencing input: blood. The clonotype was recovered from an adult in good health. Here the CDR3 DNA reads TGTGCCATCAACCCGGGCTCCTATAATTCACCCCTCCACTTT. It encodes CAINPGSYNSPLHF.